The 11 T cell receptor beta chains listed next were all sequenced from one sample in a study of cytomegalovirus exposure and HLA in healthy donors (dated by TCRdb to about 2017). The library was generated by the immunoSEQ multiplex PCR assay. For the multiplex PCR, a mixture combining 60 forward primers for TCR Vbeta segments and 13 reverse primers for TCR Jbeta segments was used. TCRdb provides this immuneACCESS table in a form limited to in-frame rearrangements. Some clones are lacking; in checked studies, under half of them reflect an unresolved V gene, and why the rest are absent is not known. The sample records 130,000 to 150,000 clones, around 79% of which are singletons. The ten most abundant clones make up about 1.7% of the sample. Sample: PBMCs. Receptors were obtained from a woman in her twenties or thirties in good health and CMV-seronegative.

The chain couples TRBV9 to TRBJ1-1; D is unresolved. The CDR3 totals 13 residues. V was pared by 0 bases and J by 0 bases, with 3 bases between. From germline, CDR1 is SGDLS and CDR2 YYNGEE. The CDR3 reads CASSVALNTEAFF. CDR3 in DNA: TGTGCCAGCAGCGTAGCCTTGAACACTGAAGCTTTCTTT.

This clone was found a few times. The chain employs TRBV7-2 and TRBJ1-1; tentative D call: TRBD1 (5 bases). CDR3 length equals 14 residues. With 3 bases removed from V and 4 bases from J, the gap between germline ends came to 12 bases. CDR1 is SGHTA, CDR2 FQGNSA, per germline. The CDR3 DNA reads TGTGCCAGCAGCTTGCAGGGCCGGAGCACTGAAGCTTTCTTT. It encodes CASSLQGRSTEAFF. The full variable domain, in which reference TRBV7-2 and TRBJ1-1 provide the parts outside the CDR3, is GAGVSQSPSNKVTEKGKDVELRCDPISGHTALYWYRQSLGQGLEFLIYFQGNSAPDKSGLPSDRFSAERTGGSVSTLTIQRTQQEDSAVYLCASSLQGRSTEAFFGQGTRLTVV.

V gene TRBV29-1 combines with J gene TRBJ1-2; 8 bases fit TRBD1. Germline-derived CDR1 and CDR2 are SQVTM and ANQGSEA. Unmatched junction bases numbered 5, after V lost 6 bases and J lost 5 bases. This CDR3 has 12 amino acids. The CDR3 protein is CSVRDRIYGYTF. As DNA, the CDR3 is TGCAGCGTCAGGGACAGGATTTATGGCTACACCTTC.

This chain connects TRBV29-1 to TRBJ2-3, with TRBD1 identical over 8 bases. The germline V gene encodes CDR1 SQVTM and CDR2 ANQGSEA. With 6 bases clipped from V and 4 bases from J, the junction kept 12 bases outside the gene matches. The CDR3 has 15 amino acids. DNA of the CDR3: TGCAGCGTCGGGTCACAGGGGGGATTTCCAGATACGCAGTATTTT. Translation: CSVGSQGGFPDTQYF.

Here the CDR3 reads CASRKTGYRDTFF. The CDR3 region has the DNA TGTGCCAGCAGAAAGACGGGCTACAGGGATACTTTCTTT. The gene calls are TRBV5-4 and TRBJ1-1; D perhaps matches TRBD1 (6 bases). V was trimmed by 5 bases and J by 12 bases, leaving 20 bases between them. Germline assignment: CDR1 SGHNT and CDR2 YYREEE (reference sequence). The CDR3 totals 13 residues.

This chain uses TRBV27 with TRBJ1-2, with 8 bases matching TRBD1. CDR1 and CDR2 (germline): MNHEY, SMNVEV (reference sequence). The junction had 4 bases not matched to a gene; V was cut back by 7 bases and J by 0 bases. The CDR3 extends over 14 amino acids. CDR3 residues: CASTRDRTNYGYTF. The CDR3 coding sequence is TGTGCCAGCACCCGGGACAGGACTAACTATGGCTACACCTTC.

This clone appeared once. V gene TRBV2 combines with J gene TRBJ2-5, with D hard to call. The CDR3 has 13 residues. V was pared by 6 bases and J by 1 base, with 9 bases between. The V gene's germline CDR1 is SNHLY and CDR2 FYNNEI. CDR3 DNA: TGTGCCAGCAGCAGAGAGGTCCAAGAGACCCAGTACTTC. Amino acids: CASSREVQETQYF.

The chain uses TRBV18 and TRBJ1-2; perhaps TRBD1 as D (6 bases). CDR1 is KGHSH, CDR2 LQKENI, per germline. The germline V and J ends were trimmed by 5 bases and 12 bases, with 22 bases remaining between them. The CDR3 covers 14 residues. Here the CDR3 reads CASSTTGTPPEDTF. The CDR3 DNA sequence: TGTGCCAGCTCAACAACCGGGACACCTCCCGAGGACACCTTC.

The table lists this clone with a count of one. The J gene is TRBJ2-7, the V gene TRBV5-4, with 7 bases matching TRBD1. This CDR3 has 14 amino acids. The V gene end was trimmed by 0 bases and the J gene end by 3 bases; junction bases not matched to a gene: 3. The germline CDR1 and CDR2 sequences are SGHNT and YYREEE (reference sequence). CDR3 nucleotide sequence: TGTGCCAGCAGCTTGGGGCAGGGGGTCTACGAGCAGTACTTC. It yields the protein CASSLGQGVYEQYF.

V is TRBV4-2 and J is TRBJ1-2; TRBD1 aligns across 10 bases. The germline CDR1 and CDR2 sequences are LGHNA and YNFKEQ. This CDR3 has 18 amino acids. Unmatched junction bases numbered 14, after V lost 0 bases and J lost 7 bases. CDR3 amino acids: CASSQDRGQGPTRVGYTF. CDR3 in DNA: TGTGCCAGCAGCCAAGATAGGGGACAGGGGCCCACCCGAGTTGGCTACACCTTC.

The J gene is TRBJ2-1, the V gene TRBV4-1; 11 bases match TRBD2. V lost 0 bases to trimming and J lost 6 bases; unmatched junction nucleotides: 4. This CDR3 contains 16 residues. CDR1 is MGHRA and CDR2 is YSYEKL in the germline V gene. As DNA, the CDR3 is TGCGCCAGCAGCCAAGATCTTAGCGGGGGGGCCAATGAGCAGTTCTTC. Its translation is CASSQDLSGGANEQFF.